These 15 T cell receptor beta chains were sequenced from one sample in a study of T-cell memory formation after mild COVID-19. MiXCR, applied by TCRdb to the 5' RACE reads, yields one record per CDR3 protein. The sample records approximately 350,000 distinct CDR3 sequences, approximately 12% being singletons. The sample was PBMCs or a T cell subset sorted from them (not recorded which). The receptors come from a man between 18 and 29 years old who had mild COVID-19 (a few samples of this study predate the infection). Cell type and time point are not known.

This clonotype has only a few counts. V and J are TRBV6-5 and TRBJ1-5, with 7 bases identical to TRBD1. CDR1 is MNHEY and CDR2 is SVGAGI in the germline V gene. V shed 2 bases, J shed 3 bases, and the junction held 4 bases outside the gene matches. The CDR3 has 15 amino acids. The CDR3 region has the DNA TGTGCCAGCAGTTACGGAACAGGGGTCAATCAGCCCCAGCATTTT. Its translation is CASSYGTGVNQPQHF.

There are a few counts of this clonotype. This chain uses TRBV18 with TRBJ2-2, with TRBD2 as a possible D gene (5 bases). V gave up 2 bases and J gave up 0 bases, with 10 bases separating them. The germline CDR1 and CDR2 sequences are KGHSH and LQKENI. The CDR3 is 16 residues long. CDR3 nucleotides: TGTGCCAGCTCACCATCGGGGTTCGCGAACACCGGGGAGCTGTTTTTT. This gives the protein CASSPSGFANTGELFF.

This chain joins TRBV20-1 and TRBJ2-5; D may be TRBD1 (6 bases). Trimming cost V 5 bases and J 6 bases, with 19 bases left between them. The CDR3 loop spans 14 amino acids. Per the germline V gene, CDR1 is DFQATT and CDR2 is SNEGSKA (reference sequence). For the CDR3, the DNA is TGCAGTGCTCCGATAACAGGGTTAGGAAAGACCCAGTACTTC. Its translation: CSAPITGLGKTQYF.

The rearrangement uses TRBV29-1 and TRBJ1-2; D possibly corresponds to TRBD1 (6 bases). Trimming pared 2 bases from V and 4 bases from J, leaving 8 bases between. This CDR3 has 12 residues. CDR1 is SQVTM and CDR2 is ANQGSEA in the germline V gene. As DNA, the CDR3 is TGCAGCGTTGAACAGGGGCTCTATGGCTACACCTTC. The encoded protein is CSVEQGLYGYTF.

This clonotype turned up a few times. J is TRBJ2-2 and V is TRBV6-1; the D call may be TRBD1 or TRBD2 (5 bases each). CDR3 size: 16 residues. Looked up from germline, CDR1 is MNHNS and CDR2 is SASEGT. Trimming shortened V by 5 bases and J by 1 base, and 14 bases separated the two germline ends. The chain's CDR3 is CASSSRDPLNTGELFF. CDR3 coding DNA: TGTGCCAGCAGTTCCCGGGACCCCCTGAACACCGGGGAGCTGTTTTTT.

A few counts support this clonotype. The CDR3 spells CASSVRVPLQGNTIYF. For the CDR3, the DNA is TGTGCCAGCAGCGTCCGGGTCCCACTGCAGGGAAACACCATATATTTT. The V call is TRBV5-6, the J call TRBJ1-3, with D unclear. The V gene lost 4 bases and the J gene lost 4 bases, with 18 bases spanning the gap. The CDR3 contains 16 residues. Germline lookup yields CDR1 SGHDT and CDR2 YYEEEE.

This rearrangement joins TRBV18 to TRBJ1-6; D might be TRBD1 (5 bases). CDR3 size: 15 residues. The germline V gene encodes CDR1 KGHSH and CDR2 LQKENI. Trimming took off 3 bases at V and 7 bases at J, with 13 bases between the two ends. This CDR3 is CASSPLDSVNSPLHF. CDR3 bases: TGTGCCAGCTCACCGCTCGACAGTGTAAATTCACCCCTCCACTTT.

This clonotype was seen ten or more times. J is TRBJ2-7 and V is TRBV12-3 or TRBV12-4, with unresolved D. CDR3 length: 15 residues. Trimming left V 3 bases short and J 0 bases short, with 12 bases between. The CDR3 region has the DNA TGTGCCAGCAGTTTTGGGTCAGCAAGCTCCTACGAGCAGTACTTC. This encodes CASSFGSASSYEQYF.

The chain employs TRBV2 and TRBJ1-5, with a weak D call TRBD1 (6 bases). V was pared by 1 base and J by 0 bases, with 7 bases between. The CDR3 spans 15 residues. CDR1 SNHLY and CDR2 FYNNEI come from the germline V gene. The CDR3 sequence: CASSEGQVSNQPQHF. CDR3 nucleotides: TGTGCCAGCAGTGAAGGACAGGTTAGCAATCAGCCCCAGCATTTT.

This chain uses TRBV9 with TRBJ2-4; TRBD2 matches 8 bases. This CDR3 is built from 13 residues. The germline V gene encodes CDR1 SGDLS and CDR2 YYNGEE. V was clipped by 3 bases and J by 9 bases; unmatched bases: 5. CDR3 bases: TGTGCCAGCAGCGGGGGACTAGAAGGCATTCAGTACTTC. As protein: CASSGGLEGIQYF.

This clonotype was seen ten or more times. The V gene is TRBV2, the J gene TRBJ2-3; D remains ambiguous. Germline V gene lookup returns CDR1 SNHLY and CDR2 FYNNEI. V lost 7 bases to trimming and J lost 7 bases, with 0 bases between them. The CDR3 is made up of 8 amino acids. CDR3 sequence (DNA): TGTGCCAGCAATACGCAGTATTTT. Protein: CASNTQYF.

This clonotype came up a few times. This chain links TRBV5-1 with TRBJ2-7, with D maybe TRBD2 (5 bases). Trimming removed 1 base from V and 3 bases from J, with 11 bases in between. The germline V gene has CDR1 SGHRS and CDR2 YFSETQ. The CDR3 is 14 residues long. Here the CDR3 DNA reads TGCGCCAGCAGCTTGAACCCGGGGAACTACGAGCAGTACTTC. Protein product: CASSLNPGNYEQYF.

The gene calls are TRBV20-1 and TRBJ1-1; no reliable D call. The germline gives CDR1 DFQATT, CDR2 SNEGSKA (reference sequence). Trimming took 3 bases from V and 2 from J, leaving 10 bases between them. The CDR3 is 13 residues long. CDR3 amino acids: CSASTPDNTEAFF. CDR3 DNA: TGCAGTGCTAGTACGCCGGACAACACTGAAGCTTTCTTT.

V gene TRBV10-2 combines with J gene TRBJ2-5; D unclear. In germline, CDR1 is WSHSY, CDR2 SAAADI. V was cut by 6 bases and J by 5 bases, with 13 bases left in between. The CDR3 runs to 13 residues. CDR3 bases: TGCGCCAGCAGAAAAGCACTCGGGGAGACCCAGTACTTC. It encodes CASRKALGETQYF.

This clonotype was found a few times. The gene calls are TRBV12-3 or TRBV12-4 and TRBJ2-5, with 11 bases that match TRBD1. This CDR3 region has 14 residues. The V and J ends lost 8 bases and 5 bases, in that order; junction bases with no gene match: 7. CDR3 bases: TGTGCCAGCGGACAGGGGGCGCGTTTGGAGACCCAGTACTTC. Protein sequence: CASGQGARLETQYF.